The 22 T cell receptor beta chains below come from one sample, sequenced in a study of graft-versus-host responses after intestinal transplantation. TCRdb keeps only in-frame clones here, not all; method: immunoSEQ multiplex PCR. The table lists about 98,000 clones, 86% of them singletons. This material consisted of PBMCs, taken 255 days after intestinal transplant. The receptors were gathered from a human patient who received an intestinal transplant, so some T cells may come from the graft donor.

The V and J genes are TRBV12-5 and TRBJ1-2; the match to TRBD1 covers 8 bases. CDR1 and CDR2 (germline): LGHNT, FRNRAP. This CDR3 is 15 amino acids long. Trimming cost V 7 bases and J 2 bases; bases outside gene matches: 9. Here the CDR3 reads CASAIFDRGNYGYTF. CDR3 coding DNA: TGTGCTAGTGCTATATTTGACAGGGGAAACTATGGCTACACCTTC.

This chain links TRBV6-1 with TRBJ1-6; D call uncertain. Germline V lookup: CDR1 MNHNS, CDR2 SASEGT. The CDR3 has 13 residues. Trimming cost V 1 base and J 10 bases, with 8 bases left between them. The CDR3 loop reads CASSEDSLSPLHF. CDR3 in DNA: TGTGCCAGCAGTGAAGATAGCTTATCACCCCTCCACTTT.

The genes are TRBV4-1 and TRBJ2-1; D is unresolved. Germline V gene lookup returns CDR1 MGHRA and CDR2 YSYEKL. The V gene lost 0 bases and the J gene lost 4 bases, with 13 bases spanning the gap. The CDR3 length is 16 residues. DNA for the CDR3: TGCGCCAGCAGCCAAGAGTCAAGGATTAGATACAATGAGCAGTTCTTC. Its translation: CASSQESRIRYNEQFF.

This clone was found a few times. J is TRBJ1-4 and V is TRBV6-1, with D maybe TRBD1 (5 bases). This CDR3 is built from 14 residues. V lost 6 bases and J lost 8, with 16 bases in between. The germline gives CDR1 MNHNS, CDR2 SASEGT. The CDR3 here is CASRPGRGSEKLFF. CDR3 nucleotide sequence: TGTGCCAGCAGGCCGGGACGAGGCTCGGAAAAACTGTTTTTT.

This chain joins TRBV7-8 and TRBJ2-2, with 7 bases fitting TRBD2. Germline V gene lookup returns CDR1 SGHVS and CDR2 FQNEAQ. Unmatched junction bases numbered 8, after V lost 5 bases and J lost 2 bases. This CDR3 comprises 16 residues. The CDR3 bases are TGTGCCAGCAGCCTCCGGGCGGGAGTAAACACCGGGGAGCTGTTTTTT. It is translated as CASSLRAGVNTGELFF.

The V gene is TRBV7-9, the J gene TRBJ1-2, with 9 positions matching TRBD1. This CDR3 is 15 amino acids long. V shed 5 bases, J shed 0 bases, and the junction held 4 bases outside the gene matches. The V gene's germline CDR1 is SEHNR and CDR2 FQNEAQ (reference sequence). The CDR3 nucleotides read TGTGCCAGCAGCCGGGACAGGGTCCCTAACTATGGCTACACCTTC. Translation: CASSRDRVPNYGYTF.

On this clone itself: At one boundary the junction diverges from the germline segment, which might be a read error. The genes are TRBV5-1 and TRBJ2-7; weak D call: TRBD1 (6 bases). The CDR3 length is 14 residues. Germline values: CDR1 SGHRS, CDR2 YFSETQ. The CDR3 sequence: CASSLGTVSSEQYF. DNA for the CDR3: TGCGCCAGCAGCTTGGGGACAGTTTCCTCCGAGCAGTACTTC.

The CDR3 DNA sequence: TGTGCCAGCAGTCAGACAAGGGATGAGCAGTTCTTC. Translation: CASSQTRDEQFF. V and J are TRBV6-1 and TRBJ2-1; D is undetermined. CDR3 size: 12 residues. V was cut by 5 bases and J by 8 bases, with 10 bases left in between. Germline V gene data show CDR1 as MNHNS and CDR2 as SASEGT.

For the CDR3, the DNA is TGTGCCAGCAGTGGGACAGCCGGTGGCACAGATACGCAGTATTTT. Translated, it gives CASSGTAGGTDTQYF. This chain connects TRBV6-1 to TRBJ2-3, with D possibly being TRBD1 (6 bases). From germline, CDR1 is MNHNS and CDR2 SASEGT. This CDR3 is 15 amino acids long. V lost 4 bases and J 1 base, leaving 12 bases between the germline ends.

In DNA, the CDR3 is TGTGCCAGCAGTCCTGCCGACAGGGGATTGTTACAGCCCCAGCATTTT. Amino acids: CASSPADRGLLQPQHF. The chain employs TRBV28 and TRBJ1-5; 8 bases align to TRBD1. Per germline, CDR1 MDHEN and CDR2 SYDVKM. The CDR3 consists of 16 residues. Trimming removed 5 bases from V and 7 bases from J; junction bases left unmatched: 13.

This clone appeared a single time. CDR3 nucleotides: TGTGCCAGCAGTAAACCGACAGGGGTCACAGATACGCAGTATTTT. It encodes CASSKPTGVTDTQYF. This sequence joins TRBV28 and TRBJ2-3, with 8 bases matching TRBD1. This CDR3 is 15 amino acids long. The J segment lost 2 bases and the V segment lost 5 bases, leaving 6 bases of the junction unmatched. CDR1 is MDHEN, CDR2 SYDVKM, per germline.

The CDR3 loop reads CASSWTISGELFF. In nucleotides, the CDR3 is TGTGCCAGCAGTTGGACAATAAGCGGGGAGCTGTTTTTT. J is TRBJ2-2 and V is TRBV28; possible D gene TRBD1, 5 bases. Germline V gives CDR1 MDHEN, CDR2 SYDVKM. The CDR3 covers 13 residues. V was clipped by 4 bases and J by 7 bases, with 10 bases between them.

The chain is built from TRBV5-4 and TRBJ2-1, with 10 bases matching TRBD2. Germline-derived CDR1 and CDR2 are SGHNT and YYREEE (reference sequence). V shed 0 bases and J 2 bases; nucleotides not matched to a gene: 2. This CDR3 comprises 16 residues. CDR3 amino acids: CASSLEGLATYNEQFF. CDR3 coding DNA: TGTGCCAGCAGCTTGGAGGGACTAGCGACCTACAATGAGCAGTTCTTC.

The CDR3 DNA follows: TGTGCCAGCAGCCCAGGGGGCGGCTACGAGCAGTACTTC. Residues: CASSPGGGYEQYF. The rearrangement links TRBV6-1 to TRBJ2-7, with 8 bases fitting TRBD1. Trimming removed 6 bases from V and 3 bases from J; junction bases left unmatched: 4. CDR1 and CDR2 from the germline V gene are MNHNS and SASEGT. The CDR3 sequence is 13 residues long.

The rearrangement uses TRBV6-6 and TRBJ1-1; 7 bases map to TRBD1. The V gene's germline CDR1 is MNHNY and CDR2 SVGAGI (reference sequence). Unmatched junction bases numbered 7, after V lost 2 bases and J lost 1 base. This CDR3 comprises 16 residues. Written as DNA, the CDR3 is TGTGCCAGCAGTTACCCCCGGACAGGCGAGAACACTGAAGCTTTCTTT. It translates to CASSYPRTGENTEAFF.

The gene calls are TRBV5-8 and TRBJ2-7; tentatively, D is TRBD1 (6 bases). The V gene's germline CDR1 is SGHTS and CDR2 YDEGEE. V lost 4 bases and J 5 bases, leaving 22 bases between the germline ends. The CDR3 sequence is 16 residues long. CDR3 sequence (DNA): TGTGCCAGCAGCCGACGTCCACCGGGACACCCCCACGAGCAGTACTTC. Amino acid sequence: CASSRRPPGHPHEQYF.

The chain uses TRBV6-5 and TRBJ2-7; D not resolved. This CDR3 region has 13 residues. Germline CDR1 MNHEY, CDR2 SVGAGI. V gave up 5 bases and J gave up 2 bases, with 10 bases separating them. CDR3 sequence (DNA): TGTGCCAGCAGTCTTAGTGGCCCCTACGAGCAGTACTTC. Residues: CASSLSGPYEQYF.

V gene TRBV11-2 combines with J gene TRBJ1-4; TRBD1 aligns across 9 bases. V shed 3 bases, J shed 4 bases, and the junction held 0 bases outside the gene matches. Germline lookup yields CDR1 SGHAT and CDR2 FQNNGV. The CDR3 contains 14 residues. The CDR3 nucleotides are TGTGCCAGCAGCTTGGGACAGGGTAATGAAAAACTGTTTTTT. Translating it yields CASSLGQGNEKLFF. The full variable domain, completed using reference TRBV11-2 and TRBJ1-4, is EAGVAQSPRYKIIEKRQSVAFWCNPISGHATLYWYQQILGQGPKLLIQFQNNGVVDDSQLPKDRFSAERLKGVDSTLKIQPAKLEDSAVYLCASSLGQGNEKLFFGSGTQLSVL.

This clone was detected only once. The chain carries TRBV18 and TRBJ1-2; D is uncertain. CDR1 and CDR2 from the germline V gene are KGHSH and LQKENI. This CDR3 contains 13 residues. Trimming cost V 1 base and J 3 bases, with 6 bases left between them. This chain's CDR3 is CASSPQGDYGYTF. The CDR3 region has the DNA TGTGCCAGCTCACCACAGGGCGACTATGGCTACACCTTC.

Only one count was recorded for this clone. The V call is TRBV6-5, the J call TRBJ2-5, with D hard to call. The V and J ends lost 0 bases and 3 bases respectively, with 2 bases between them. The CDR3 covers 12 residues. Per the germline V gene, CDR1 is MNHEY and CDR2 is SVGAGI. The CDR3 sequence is CASSYSKETQYF. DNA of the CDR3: TGTGCCAGCAGTTACTCGAAAGAGACCCAGTACTTC.

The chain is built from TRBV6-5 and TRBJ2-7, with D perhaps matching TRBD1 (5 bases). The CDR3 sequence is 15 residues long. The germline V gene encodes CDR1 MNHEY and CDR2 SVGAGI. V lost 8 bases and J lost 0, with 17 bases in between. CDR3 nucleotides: TGTGCCAGCCTTCTTCAACCTGACAGCTCCTACGAGCAGTACTTC. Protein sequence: CASLLQPDSSYEQYF.

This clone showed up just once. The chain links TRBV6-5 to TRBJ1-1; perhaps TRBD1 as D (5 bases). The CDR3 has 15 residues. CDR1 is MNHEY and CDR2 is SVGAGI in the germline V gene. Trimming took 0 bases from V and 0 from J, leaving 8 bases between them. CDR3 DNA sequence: TGTGCCAGCAGTTACTCGACAGACATGAACACTGAAGCTTTCTTT. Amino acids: CASSYSTDMNTEAFF.